Listed below are T cell receptor beta chains from one sample, sequenced in a study of shared T cell receptors in the human thymus. Repertoires were generated with immunoSEQ multiplex PCR, while TCRdb's copy carries only in-frame clones and drops some. The table includes under 850,000 clones, approximately 87% detected once. These same records also appear under a second study, on human thymus T cells.

The sample taken for sequencing was thymocytes. These receptors were collected from a boy under three years old with a congenital heart defect. The CDR3 runs from the conserved cysteine through the conserved F or W. Fields, in order: V gene, D gene, clone size, J gene, CDR3 protein, CDR3 DNA. D genes are given only for firm matches. The size entry is marked missing in some rows and otherwise reads once, few, many or a size class.

V gene: TRBV28
D gene: -
clone size: -
J gene: TRBJ2-4
CDR3 protein: CASSLLLLKNIQYF
CDR3 DNA: TGTGCCAGCAGTTTATTACTTCTCAAAAACATTCAGTACTTC

V gene: TRBV28
D gene: -
clone size: -
J gene: TRBJ2-1
CDR3 protein: CASSLLSGVYNEQFF
CDR3 DNA: TGTGCCAGCAGTTTATTGTCGGGAGTCTACAATGAGCAGTTCTTC

V gene: TRBV7-6
D gene: -
clone size: -
J gene: TRBJ2-1
CDR3 protein: CASSPRGFKGNEQFF
CDR3 DNA: TGTGCCAGCAGCCCTCGGGGTTTTAAGGGCAATGAGCAGTTCTTC

V gene: TRBV14
D gene: TRBD1
clone size: -
J gene: TRBJ1-1
CDR3 protein: CASSFWTGEDTEAFF
CDR3 DNA: TGTGCCAGCAGCTTCTGGACAGGGGAGGACACTGAAGCTTTCTTT

V gene: TRBV30
D gene: -
clone size: -
J gene: TRBJ1-5
CDR3 protein: CAWSVLGPRISNQPQHF
CDR3 DNA: TGTGCCTGGAGTGTACTGGGGCCGAGGATTAGCAATCAGCCCCAGCATTTT

V gene: TRBV6-5
D gene: TRBD2
clone size: -
J gene: TRBJ2-3
CDR3 protein: CASSYLAGGPTDTQYF
CDR3 DNA: TGTGCCAGCAGTTACCTAGCGGGAGGGCCCACAGATACGCAGTATTTT

V gene: TRBV6-1
D gene: -
clone size: -
J gene: TRBJ1-5
CDR3 protein: CASSEVAHQPQHF
CDR3 DNA: TGTGCCAGCAGTGAAGTGGCTCATCAGCCCCAGCATTTT

V gene: TRBV6-6
D gene: TRBD2
clone size: -
J gene: TRBJ2-5
CDR3 protein: CASSYAGGMETQYF
CDR3 DNA: TGTGCCAGCAGTTACGCGGGAGGGATGGAGACCCAGTACTTC

V gene: TRBV10-3
D gene: -
clone size: -
J gene: TRBJ2-7
CDR3 protein: CAIRRERDLDYEQYF
CDR3 DNA: TGTGCCATCAGGAGAGAACGGGACTTAGACTACGAGCAGTACTTC

V gene: TRBV5-1
D gene: TRBD1
clone size: -
J gene: TRBJ1-2
CDR3 protein: CASSSTDRNYGYTF
CDR3 DNA: TGCGCCAGCAGCTCCACGGACAGGAACTATGGCTACACCTTC

V gene: TRBV4-1
D gene: -
clone size: -
J gene: TRBJ1-5
CDR3 protein: CASSQDRDYSNQPQHF
CDR3 DNA: TGCGCCAGCAGCCAAGATCGGGATTATAGCAATCAGCCCCAGCATTTT

V gene: TRBV4-3
D gene: TRBD2
clone size: -
J gene: TRBJ2-1
CDR3 protein: CASSQEEGTSGRFNEQFF
CDR3 DNA: TGCGCCAGCAGCCAAGAAGAGGGGACTAGCGGGAGGTTTAATGAGCAGTTCTTC

V gene: TRBV5-8
D gene: TRBD2
clone size: -
J gene: TRBJ2-4
CDR3 protein: CASSAGGILAKNIQYF
CDR3 DNA: TGTGCCAGCAGCGCGGGGGGAATTCTAGCCAAAAACATTCAGTACTTC

V gene: TRBV27
D gene: -
clone size: -
J gene: TRBJ2-7
CDR3 protein: CASSLTWSDIYEQYF
CDR3 DNA: TGTGCCAGCAGTTTAACCTGGTCAGACATCTACGAGCAGTACTTC

V gene: TRBV7-2
D gene: TRBD2
clone size: -
J gene: TRBJ2-2
CDR3 protein: CASSRRAGVGSFNTGELFF
CDR3 DNA: TGTGCCAGCAGCCGCCGAGCGGGAGTAGGCTCCTTTAACACCGGGGAGCTGTTTTTT

V gene: TRBV7-9
D gene: -
clone size: few
J gene: TRBJ2-2
CDR3 protein: CASSLAGGPGELFF
CDR3 DNA: TGTGCCAGCAGCTTAGCGGGGGGTCCCGGGGAGCTGTTTTTT

V gene: TRBV4-1
D gene: -
clone size: -
J gene: TRBJ2-7
CDR3 protein: CASSPQVTPYEQYF
CDR3 DNA: TGCGCCAGCAGCCCACAGGTTACGCCCTACGAGCAGTACTTC

V gene: TRBV28
D gene: -
clone size: few
J gene: TRBJ1-5
CDR3 protein: CASSPGWSNQPQHF
CDR3 DNA: TGTGCCAGCAGCCCCGGGTGGAGCAATCAGCCCCAGCATTTT

V gene: TRBV14
D gene: TRBD1
clone size: -
J gene: TRBJ2-7
CDR3 protein: CASSQGQGMPYEQYF
CDR3 DNA: TGTGCCAGCAGCCAAGGACAGGGGATGCCCTACGAGCAGTACTTC

V gene: TRBV10-1
D gene: TRBD2
clone size: -
J gene: TRBJ2-7
CDR3 protein: CASSELTSGRSCEQYF
CDR3 DNA: TGCGCCAGCAGTGAGTTGACTAGCGGGAGGTCCTGCGAGCAGTACTTC

V gene: TRBV7-9
D gene: TRBD1
clone size: -
J gene: TRBJ2-7
CDR3 protein: CASSLRRDDRAYEQYF
CDR3 DNA: TGTGCCAGCAGCTTACGGCGAGATGACAGGGCCTACGAGCAGTACTTC

V gene: TRBV2
D gene: TRBD2
clone size: -
J gene: TRBJ2-5
CDR3 protein: CASKRYRGLAEETQYF
CDR3 DNA: TGTGCCAGCAAGAGATACCGGGGACTAGCGGAAGAGACCCAGTACTTC

V gene: TRBV2
D gene: TRBD1
clone size: -
J gene: TRBJ2-7
CDR3 protein: CDSSDTGGGGYEQYF
CDR3 DNA: TGTGACAGCAGTGACACAGGGGGCGGGGGCTACGAGCAGTACTTC

V gene: TRBV14
D gene: -
clone size: -
J gene: TRBJ1-2
CDR3 protein: CASSQGSGGDYGYTF
CDR3 DNA: TGTGCCAGCAGCCAAGGTTCCGGGGGAGACTATGGCTACACCTTC

V gene: TRBV5-8
D gene: TRBD1
clone size: -
J gene: TRBJ2-7
CDR3 protein: CASSPRTGRSYEQYF
CDR3 DNA: TGTGCCAGCAGCCCCAGGACAGGTAGATCCTACGAGCAGTACTTC

V gene: TRBV2
D gene: -
clone size: -
J gene: TRBJ1-1
CDR3 protein: CASSEDSTLTNTEAFF
CDR3 DNA: TGTGCCAGCAGTGAAGACAGTACTTTAACTAACACTGAAGCTTTCTTT

V gene: TRBV4-3
D gene: TRBD1
clone size: -
J gene: TRBJ2-2
CDR3 protein: CASSRNGRATGTNTGELFF
CDR3 DNA: TGCGCCAGCAGCCGAAACGGGCGAGCGACAGGGACGAACACCGGGGAGCTGTTTTTT

V gene: TRBV4-3
D gene: TRBD2
clone size: once
J gene: TRBJ2-3
CDR3 protein: CASSQARWRSGRSQLTDTQYF
CDR3 DNA: TGCGCCAGCAGCCAGGCCCGTTGGCGCAGCGGGAGGTCCCAGCTCACAGATACGCAGTATTTT

V gene: TRBV9
D gene: -
clone size: -
J gene: TRBJ1-3
CDR3 protein: CASSGGLSSGNTIYF
CDR3 DNA: TGTGCCAGCAGCGGCGGACTGAGCTCTGGAAACACCATATATTTT

V gene: TRBV10-3
D gene: -
clone size: -
J gene: TRBJ2-7
CDR3 protein: CATSAGGEQYF
CDR3 DNA: TGTGCCACCTCCGCCGGGGGCGAGCAGTACTTC

V gene: TRBV6-1
D gene: -
clone size: -
J gene: TRBJ1-4
CDR3 protein: CASSETDGRAATNEKLFF
CDR3 DNA: TGTGCCAGCAGTGAGACGGACGGGAGGGCAGCAACTAATGAAAAACTGTTTTTT

V gene: TRBV27
D gene: -
clone size: -
J gene: TRBJ2-3
CDR3 protein: CASSLQRNTDTQYF
CDR3 DNA: TGTGCCAGCAGTTTGCAGCGGAACACAGATACGCAGTATTTT

V gene: TRBV7-8
D gene: TRBD2
clone size: -
J gene: TRBJ2-5
CDR3 protein: CASSLSGAQETQYF
CDR3 DNA: TGTGCCAGCAGCCTTAGCGGGGCACAAGAGACCCAGTACTTC

V gene: TRBV6-1
D gene: TRBD2
clone size: -
J gene: TRBJ2-3
CDR3 protein: CASSVGREGLNTQYF
CDR3 DNA: TGTGCCAGCAGTGTCGGGCGGGAGGGCCTAAATACGCAGTATTTT

V gene: TRBV27
D gene: -
clone size: -
J gene: TRBJ1-5
CDR3 protein: CASSLWGGNQPQHF
CDR3 DNA: TGTGCCAGCAGTTTATGGGGGGGAAATCAGCCCCAGCATTTT

V gene: TRBV5-1
D gene: TRBD1
clone size: -
J gene: TRBJ2-7
CDR3 protein: CASSLTPDRPSYEQYF
CDR3 DNA: TGCGCCAGCAGCTTGACCCCGGACAGGCCCTCCTACGAGCAGTACTTC

V gene: TRBV23-1
D gene: -
clone size: -
J gene: TRBJ2-7
CDR3 protein: CASSRSRGQYF
CDR3 DNA: TGCGCCAGCAGTCGGTCCCGAGGGCAGTACTTC

V gene: TRBV14
D gene: -
clone size: -
J gene: TRBJ2-3
CDR3 protein: CASRLYSSVPDTDTQYF
CDR3 DNA: TGTGCCAGCAGACTCTACTCTAGCGTACCCGACACAGATACGCAGTATTTT

V gene: TRBV27
D gene: -
clone size: once
J gene: TRBJ2-1
CDR3 protein: CASSSSLANEQFF
CDR3 DNA: TGTGCCAGCAGTTCGTCGCTAGCTAATGAGCAGTTCTTC

V gene: TRBV27
D gene: TRBD1
clone size: -
J gene: TRBJ2-7
CDR3 protein: CASSYQPHRGHEQYF
CDR3 DNA: TGTGCCAGCAGTTACCAGCCCCACAGGGGGCACGAGCAGTACTTC

V gene: TRBV4-1
D gene: -
clone size: -
J gene: TRBJ1-1
CDR3 protein: CASSQGLGRGIKNTEAFF
CDR3 DNA: TGCGCCAGCAGCCAAGGTTTAGGCAGGGGAATTAAGAACACTGAAGCTTTCTTT

V gene: TRBV12-2
D gene: -
clone size: -
J gene: TRBJ1-1
CDR3 protein: CASRLENTPGQKNTEAFF
CDR3 DNA: TGTGCAAGTCGCTTAGAGAATACCCCGGGACAGAAGAACACTGAAGCTTTCTTT

V gene: TRBV11-2
D gene: -
clone size: few
J gene: TRBJ1-1
CDR3 protein: CASSPSQVTEAFF
CDR3 DNA: TGTGCCAGCAGCCCTAGCCAGGTCACTGAAGCTTTCTTT

V gene: TRBV28
D gene: TRBD2
clone size: -
J gene: TRBJ2-1
CDR3 protein: CASSLPSGSSYNEQFF
CDR3 DNA: TGTGCCAGCAGTTTACCGAGCGGGAGCTCCTACAATGAGCAGTTCTTC

V gene: TRBV4-2
D gene: TRBD2
clone size: -
J gene: TRBJ2-1
CDR3 protein: CASSQDETSGLGQFF
CDR3 DNA: TGTGCCAGCAGCCAAGATGAGACTAGCGGCCTTGGGCAGTTCTTC

V gene: TRBV5-1
D gene: -
clone size: -
J gene: TRBJ2-1
CDR3 protein: CASRKQGSYNEQFF
CDR3 DNA: TGCGCCAGCAGGAAACAGGGCTCCTACAATGAGCAGTTCTTC

V gene: TRBV6-4
D gene: -
clone size: -
J gene: TRBJ2-3
CDR3 protein: CASSEDLGGGPDTQYF
CDR3 DNA: TGTGCCAGCAGTGAAGACCTCGGAGGGGGCCCAGATACGCAGTATTTT

V gene: TRBV15
D gene: TRBD2
clone size: -
J gene: TRBJ2-1
CDR3 protein: CATSRPRLAATNEQFF
CDR3 DNA: TGTGCCACCAGCAGACCCCGACTAGCGGCAACCAATGAGCAGTTCTTC

V gene: TRBV6-5
D gene: -
clone size: -
J gene: TRBJ2-1
CDR3 protein: CASSYSKLGGFF
CDR3 DNA: TGTGCCAGCAGTTACTCGAAGCTAGGGGGGTTCTTC

V gene: TRBV21-1
D gene: -
clone size: -
J gene: TRBJ2-5
CDR3 protein: CASSNLLGGAETQYF
CDR3 DNA: TGTGCCAGCAGCAATCTCTTGGGGGGGGCAGAGACCCAGTACTTC

V gene: TRBV5-6
D gene: -
clone size: -
J gene: TRBJ2-7
CDR3 protein: CASSLDGLSYEQYF
CDR3 DNA: TGTGCCAGCAGCTTGGACGGACTAAGCTACGAGCAGTACTTC

V gene: TRBV6-1
D gene: TRBD1
clone size: -
J gene: TRBJ2-7
CDR3 protein: CASKNRGRFIYEQYF
CDR3 DNA: TGTGCCAGCAAAAACAGGGGGCGGTTTATCTACGAGCAGTACTTC

V gene: TRBV13
D gene: TRBD2
clone size: -
J gene: TRBJ2-7
CDR3 protein: CASSPGLAATYEQYF
CDR3 DNA: TGTGCCAGCAGCCCAGGACTAGCGGCTACCTACGAGCAGTACTTC

V gene: TRBV28
D gene: -
clone size: -
J gene: TRBJ1-5
CDR3 protein: CASSLYRRQGNQPQHF
CDR3 DNA: TGTGCCAGCAGTTTATATCGGAGACAGGGCAATCAGCCCCAGCATTTT

V gene: TRBV28
D gene: TRBD1
clone size: -
J gene: TRBJ2-7
CDR3 protein: CASSPGQGADEQYF
CDR3 DNA: TGTGCCAGCAGTCCAGGACAGGGGGCGGATGAGCAGTACTTC

V gene: TRBV6-1
D gene: -
clone size: -
J gene: TRBJ1-5
CDR3 protein: CASSERRGSNQPQHF
CDR3 DNA: TGTGCCAGCAGTGAACGCAGGGGAAGCAATCAGCCCCAGCATTTT

V gene: TRBV27
D gene: -
clone size: once
J gene: TRBJ1-6
CDR3 protein: CASSHRNSPRSPLHF
CDR3 DNA: TGTGCCAGCAGCCACCGAAACAGTCCAAGGTCACCCCTCCACTTT

V gene: TRBV5-6
D gene: -
clone size: -
J gene: TRBJ2-5
CDR3 protein: CASSYRGASGQETQYF
CDR3 DNA: TGTGCCAGCAGTTACCGGGGGGCTAGCGGACAAGAGACCCAGTACTTC

V gene: TRBV6-5
D gene: -
clone size: -
J gene: TRBJ2-5
CDR3 protein: CASSYSTPRAGETQYF
CDR3 DNA: TGTGCCAGCAGTTACTCGACGCCCAGGGCAGGAGAGACCCAGTACTTC

V gene: TRBV4-1
D gene: -
clone size: -
J gene: TRBJ2-7
CDR3 protein: CASSHNHRGRREASYEQYF
CDR3 DNA: TGCGCCAGCAGCCACAACCACAGGGGGCGGCGGGAGGCGTCCTACGAGCAGTACTTC